This T cell receptor beta chain was sequenced during a study of breast tumors, draining lymph nodes, adjacent tissues. Study results and caveats: Compared with lymph nodes, tumors were less diverse; compared with nontumor tissue, more. The lymph node origin of tumor T cells was framed as consistent with a hypothesis, not demonstrated. The data were judged consistent with most tumor T cells coming from lymph node and expanding in tumor.

The CDR3 covers 14 residues. CDR1 DFQATT and CDR2 SNEGSKA come from the germline V gene (reference sequence). The V and J ends lost 0 bases and 0 bases respectively, with 7 bases between them. Turning to this clonotype: The antigen is unknown.

TCRdb passed the multiplex PCR reads through MiXCR, listing each CDR3 protein once. The sample includes approximately 11,000 distinct CDR3 sequences, about 56% of them seen just once. The rearrangement joins TRBV20-1 to TRBJ2-3; a possible D gene is TRBD1 (6 bases). Material: breast tumor tissue. The sequence was collected from a female donor with breast cancer. Some clones in this sample may be carry-over from other donors' samples. CDR3 DNA sequence: TGCAGTGCTAGAGATCAGGGGAGCACAGATACGCAGTATTTT. Its translation: CSARDQGSTDTQYF.